The 9 T cell receptor beta chains below all came from one sample that was sequenced in a study of CD8 T cells in ankylosing spondylitis (dated by TCRdb to the late 2010s). Library construction relied on 5' RACE. Sequencing instrument: Illumina HiSeq 2500. The public reads were run again by TCRdb, first through fastp at Q25 and then through MiXCR, and only productive beta chains were kept. Each entry is one CDR3 protein sequence, shown with its most common DNA and genes. This sample has about 300,000 distinct CDR3 sequences in its table, and 20% to 25% of those were observed once. Roughly 4% of the sample is taken by the ten largest. The sequenced sample was blood, either unsorted or a sorted T cell fraction (not recorded which). The receptors were gathered from a female donor with ankylosing spondylitis or in good health (not recorded which).

This clonotype was found many times. The chain carries TRBV20-1 and TRBJ1-4; TRBD1 is a possible D gene (5 bases). The CDR3 consists of 13 residues. Trimming shortened V by 6 bases and J by 7 bases, and 15 bases separated the two germline ends. Germline assignment: CDR1 DFQATT and CDR2 SNEGSKA (reference sequence). CDR3 sequence (DNA): TGCAGTGCCCTCGGGCGGGGGGGTGAAAAACTGTTTTTT. Translated: CSALGRGGEKLFF.

This clonotype appeared a few times. The genes are TRBV7-2 and TRBJ2-7; D not certain. Germline CDR1 SGHTA, CDR2 FQGNSA. The CDR3 covers 12 residues. Trimming cost V 1 base and J 11 bases, with 12 bases left between them. CDR3 amino acids: CASSLEVGVKYF. The CDR3 DNA reads as TGTGCCAGCAGCTTAGAGGTCGGCGTTAAGTACTTC. The entire variable domain, with the rest obtained from reference TRBV7-2 and TRBJ2-7, is as follows: GAGVSQSPSNKVTEKGKDVELRCDPISGHTALYWYRQSLGQGLEFLIYFQGNSAPDKSGLPSDRFSAERTGGSVSTLTIQRTQQEDSAVYLCASSLEVGVKYFGPGTRLTVT.

The sample holds many counts of this clonotype. The chain couples TRBV20-1 to TRBJ2-1, with D possibly TRBD1 on 6 matching bases. Germline loops: CDR1 DFQATT, CDR2 SNEGSKA (reference sequence). There are 12 residues in the CDR3. V was cut by 5 bases and J by 8 bases, with 13 bases left in between. The CDR3 spells CSAGGMVDEQFF. Here the CDR3 DNA reads TGCAGTGCTGGGGGCATGGTGGATGAGCAGTTCTTC.

This clonotype was seen only a few times. The CDR3 nucleotides are TGTGCCAGCAGCCATCCTCCAGGGTACGAGCAGTACTTC. Translation gives CASSHPPGYEQYF. The rearrangement uses TRBV4-2 and TRBJ2-7; possibly TRBD1 for D (5 bases). This CDR3 spans 13 amino acids. V was cut by 3 bases and J by 4 bases, with 10 bases left in between. Germline V gives CDR1 LGHNA, CDR2 YNFKEQ.

The chain joins TRBV4-3 to TRBJ1-1; D ambiguous. The germline V and J ends were trimmed by 0 bases and 10 bases, with 12 bases remaining between them. The CDR3 is made up of 13 amino acids. The germline CDR1 and CDR2 sequences are LGHNA and YSLEER. Written as DNA, the CDR3 is TGCGCCAGCAGCCAAGATCCCCAGATGGGAGCTTTCTTT. Amino acid sequence: CASSQDPQMGAFF.

This clonotype was recorded a few times. The DNA of the CDR3 is TGTGCCAGCAGTAAACCCCCCGGGACAGGGGACTACACCTTC. As protein: CASSKPPGTGDYTF. This chain links TRBV28 with TRBJ1-2; 10 bases agree with TRBD1. The CDR3 extends over 14 amino acids. Losses at the gene ends were 5 bases for V and 10 bases for J; bases not matched to a gene: 10. From germline, CDR1 is MDHEN and CDR2 SYDVKM.

The chain joins TRBV25-1 to TRBJ1-2; 7 bases are a match to TRBD1. V was clipped by 1 base and J by 0 bases; unmatched bases: 2. Per germline, CDR1 MGHDK and CDR2 SYGVNS. This CDR3 region has 15 residues. In nucleotides, the CDR3 is TGTGCCAGCAGTGAATCGAGGGGGCCTAACTATGGCTACACCTTC. It is translated as CASSESRGPNYGYTF.

This clonotype was picked up a small number of times. The V gene is TRBV7-9, the J gene TRBJ1-4, with unresolved D. Germline V lookup: CDR1 SEHNR, CDR2 FQNEAQ (reference sequence). V lost 5 bases and J lost 2, with 9 bases in between. CDR3 length: 14 amino acids. Written as DNA, the CDR3 is TGTGCCAGCAGCGTCAGCGGCACTAATGAAAAACTGTTTTTT. Protein product: CASSVSGTNEKLFF.

The genes are TRBV5-1 and TRBJ2-3; TRBD2 aligns across 10 bases. V was pared by 0 bases and J by 0 bases, with 7 bases of the junction left unmatched. Germline lookup yields CDR1 SGHRS and CDR2 YFSETQ. There are 18 residues in the CDR3. CDR3 sequence reads: CASSLVLTSGPSTDTQYF. CDR3 bases: TGCGCCAGCAGCTTGGTCTTGACTAGCGGGCCTAGCACAGATACGCAGTATTTT.